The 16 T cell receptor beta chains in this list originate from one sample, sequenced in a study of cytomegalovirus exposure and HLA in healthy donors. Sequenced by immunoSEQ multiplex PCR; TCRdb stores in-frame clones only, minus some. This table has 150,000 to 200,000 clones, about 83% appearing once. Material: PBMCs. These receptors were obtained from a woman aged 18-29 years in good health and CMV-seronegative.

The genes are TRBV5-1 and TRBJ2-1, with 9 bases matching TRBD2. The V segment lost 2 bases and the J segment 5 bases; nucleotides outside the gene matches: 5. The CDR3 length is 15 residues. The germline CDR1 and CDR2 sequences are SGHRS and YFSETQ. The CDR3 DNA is TGCGCCAGCAGCTTCTATAGCGGGAGCAACAATGAGCAGTTCTTC. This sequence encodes CASSFYSGSNNEQFF.

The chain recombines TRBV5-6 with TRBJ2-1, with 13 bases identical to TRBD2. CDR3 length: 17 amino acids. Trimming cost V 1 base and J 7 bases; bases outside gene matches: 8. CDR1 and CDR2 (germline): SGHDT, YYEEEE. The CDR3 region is CASSLIKLAGGQNEQFF. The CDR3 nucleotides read TGTGCCAGCAGCTTGATAAAACTAGCGGGGGGGCAAAATGAGCAGTTCTTC.

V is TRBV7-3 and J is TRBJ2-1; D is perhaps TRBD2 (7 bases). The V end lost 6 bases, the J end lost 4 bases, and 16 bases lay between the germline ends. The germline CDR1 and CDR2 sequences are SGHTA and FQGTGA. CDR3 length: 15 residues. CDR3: CASSPSGGRYNEQFF. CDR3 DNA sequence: TGTGCCAGCAGTCCCTCGGGGGGCCGGTACAATGAGCAGTTCTTC.

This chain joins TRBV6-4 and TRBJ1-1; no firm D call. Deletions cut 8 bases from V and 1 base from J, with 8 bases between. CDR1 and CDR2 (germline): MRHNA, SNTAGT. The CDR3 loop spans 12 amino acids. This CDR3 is CASSSGNTEAFF. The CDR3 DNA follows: TGTGCCAGCTCCAGCGGGAACACTGAAGCTTTCTTT.

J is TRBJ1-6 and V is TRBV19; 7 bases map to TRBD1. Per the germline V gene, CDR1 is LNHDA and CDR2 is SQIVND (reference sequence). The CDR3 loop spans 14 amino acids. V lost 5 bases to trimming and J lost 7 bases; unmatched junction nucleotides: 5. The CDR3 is CASSWRGQNSPLHF. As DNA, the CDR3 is TGTGCCAGTAGTTGGAGGGGGCAAAATTCACCCCTCCACTTT.

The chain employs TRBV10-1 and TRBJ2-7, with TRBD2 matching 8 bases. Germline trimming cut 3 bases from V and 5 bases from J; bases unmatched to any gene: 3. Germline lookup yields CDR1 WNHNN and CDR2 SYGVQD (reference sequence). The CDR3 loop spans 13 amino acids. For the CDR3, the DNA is TGCGCCAGCAGTGATGGACTAGCCCACGAGCAGTACTTC. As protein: CASSDGLAHEQYF.

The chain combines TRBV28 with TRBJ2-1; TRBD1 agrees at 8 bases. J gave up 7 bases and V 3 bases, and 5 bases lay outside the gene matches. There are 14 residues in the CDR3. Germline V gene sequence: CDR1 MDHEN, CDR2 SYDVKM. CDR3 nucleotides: TGTGCCAGCAGTTTTACAGGGGGAAGGAATGAGCAGTTCTTC. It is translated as CASSFTGGRNEQFF.

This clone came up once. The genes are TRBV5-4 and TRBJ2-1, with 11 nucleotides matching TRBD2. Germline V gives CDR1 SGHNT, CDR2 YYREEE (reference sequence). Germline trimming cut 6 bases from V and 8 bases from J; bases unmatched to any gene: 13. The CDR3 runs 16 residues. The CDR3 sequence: CASTTHTSGSFDEQFF. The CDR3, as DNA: TGTGCCAGCACCACCCACACTAGCGGGAGTTTCGATGAGCAGTTCTTC.

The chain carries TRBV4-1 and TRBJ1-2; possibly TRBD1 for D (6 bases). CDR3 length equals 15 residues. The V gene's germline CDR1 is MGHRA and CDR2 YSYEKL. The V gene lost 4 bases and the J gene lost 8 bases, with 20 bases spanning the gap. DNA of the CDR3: TGCGCCAGCAGCCGCCCAGACAGGACCCCTCCCGGCTACACCTTC. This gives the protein CASSRPDRTPPGYTF.

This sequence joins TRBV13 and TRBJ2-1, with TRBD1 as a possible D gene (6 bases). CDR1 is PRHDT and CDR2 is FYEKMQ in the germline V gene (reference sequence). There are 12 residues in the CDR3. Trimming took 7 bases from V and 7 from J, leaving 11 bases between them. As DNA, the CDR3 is TGTGCCAGCAACATTCAGGGGAATGAGCAGTTCTTC. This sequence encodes CASNIQGNEQFF. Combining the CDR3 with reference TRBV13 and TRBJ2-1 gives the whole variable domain AAGVIQSPRHLIKEKRETATLKCYPIPRHDTVYWYQQGPGQDPQFLISFYEKMQSDKGSIPDRFSAQQFSDYHSELNMSSLELGDSALYFCASNIQGNEQFFGPGTRLTVL.

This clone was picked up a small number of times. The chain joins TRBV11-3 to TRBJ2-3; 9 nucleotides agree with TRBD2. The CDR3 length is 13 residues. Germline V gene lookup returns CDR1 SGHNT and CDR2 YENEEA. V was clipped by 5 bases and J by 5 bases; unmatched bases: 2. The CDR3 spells CASSLTSGDTQYF. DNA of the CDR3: TGTGCCAGCAGCCTGACTAGCGGAGATACGCAGTATTTT. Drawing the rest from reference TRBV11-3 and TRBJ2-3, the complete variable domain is EAGVVQSPRYKIIEKKQPVAFWCNPISGHNTLYWYLQNLGQGPELLIRYENEEAVDDSQLPKDRFSAERLKGVDSTLKIQPAELGDSAVYLCASSLTSGDTQYFGPGTRLTVL.

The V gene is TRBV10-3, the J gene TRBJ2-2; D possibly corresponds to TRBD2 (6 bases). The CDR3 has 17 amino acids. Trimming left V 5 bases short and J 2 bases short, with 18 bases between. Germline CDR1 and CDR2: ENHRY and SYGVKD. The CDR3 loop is CAISPRGGLINTGELFF. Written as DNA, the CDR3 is TGTGCCATCAGTCCTCGGGGAGGACTGATTAACACCGGGGAGCTGTTTTTT.

The CDR3 coding sequence is TGTGCCAGTAGACCGACAGGGTCTGGAAACACCATATATTTT. Translation gives CASRPTGSGNTIYF. The V gene is TRBV19, the J gene TRBJ1-3; TRBD1 matches 7 bases. The V segment lost 6 bases and the J segment 1 base; nucleotides outside the gene matches: 3. Germline-derived CDR1 and CDR2 are LNHDA and SQIVND (reference sequence). This CDR3 is 14 amino acids long.

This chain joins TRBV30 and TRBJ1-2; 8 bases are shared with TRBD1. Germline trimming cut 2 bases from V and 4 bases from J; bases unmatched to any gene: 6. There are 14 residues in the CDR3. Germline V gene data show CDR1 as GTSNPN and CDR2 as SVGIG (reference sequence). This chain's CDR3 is CAWSPDRGVYGYTF. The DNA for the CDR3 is TGTGCCTGGAGTCCCGACAGGGGAGTCTATGGCTACACCTTC.

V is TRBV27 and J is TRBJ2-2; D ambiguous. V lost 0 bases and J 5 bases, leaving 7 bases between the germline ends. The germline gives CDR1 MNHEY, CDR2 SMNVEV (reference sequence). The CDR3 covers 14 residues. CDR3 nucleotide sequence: TGTGCCAGCAGTTTATCGCCCGCGACCGGGGAGCTGTTTTTT. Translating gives CASSLSPATGELFF.

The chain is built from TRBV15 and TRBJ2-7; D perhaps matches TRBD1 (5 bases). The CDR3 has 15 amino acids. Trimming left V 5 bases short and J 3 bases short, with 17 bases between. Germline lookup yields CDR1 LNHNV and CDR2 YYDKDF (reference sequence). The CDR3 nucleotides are TGTGCCACCAGCGAGGCTTGGGGCTCTTTCTACGAGCAGTACTTC. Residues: CATSEAWGSFYEQYF.